This TCR beta chain was identified in a study of CD8 T cells in Susac syndrome (dated by TCRdb to between 2019 and 2020). Regarding the research as a whole: Of the Susac syndrome patients who were sequenced, more than 5 had clinically active disease and roughly 8 were in clinical remission. At blood withdrawal, Susac syndrome patients were either therapy-naive, taking corticosteroids (in some cases with IVIg as well), or taking IVIg alone. Repertoire sequencing was used to test whether CD8+ T cell activation and differentiation in Susac syndrome was antigen driven.

Peripheral blood CD8+ and CD4+ T cells from healthy donors, Susac syndrome patients and multiple sclerosis patients were profiled using high-throughput TCR beta sequencing. The Susac syndrome patients fulfilled recently defined diagnostic criteria for definite or probable disease. Bulk CD8+ and CD4+ T cells were purified magnetically by negative isolation, whereas CD8+ TEMRA cells were enriched by FACS. Blood was drawn into EDTA tubes, processed within 24 hours, and PBMCs were isolated by density gradient centrifugation. PBMCs destined for TCR sequencing were cryopreserved in liquid nitrogen and later thawed in a 37 °C water bath. Purity of sorted or isolated CD4+, CD8+ and CD8+ TEMRA cells was at least 90%. Findings and caveats that apply to the study as a whole: In patients with Susac syndrome, the CD4+ T cell repertoire showed no detectable clonal expansion. The study acknowledged that relatively few individuals were included in the TCR sequencing and HLA analysis.

This clonotype has only one observation. The specificity of this receptor is unknown. Base quality data are lacking; no much larger clone is found one base away. One read alone is weak evidence. RNA was extracted with the RNeasy kit and roughly 0.5 to 1 ug was reverse transcribed using random hexamers. The immunoSEQ multiplex PCR assay, covering 54 Vbeta and 13 Jbeta segments, was used to amplify TCR beta CDR3 regions. PCR amplification bias was corrected using a synthetic template baseline for primer optimization and computational correction. The paper's data handling went like this. Reads were annotated to V, D and J genes per IMGT and analyzed with immunoSEQ Analyzer, keeping only productive sequences. Clonality was computed as one minus Shannon entropy normalized by log2 of the number of productive unique sequences. Public and private clones were assessed among the 100 most prevalent clones of each patient and control. Clones were defined as Susac-specific when absent from the healthy and MS cohorts, from about 1,100 published viral clones and from other ImmuneACCESS disease sequences. TCRdb trimmed public reads at Q25 via fastp, called clones via MiXCR and kept in-frame beta chains. Rows with a matching CDR3 protein are joined into one entry that keeps the most common DNA and genes. TCRdb's processing, not the study's, gives the V and J calls here. The sample data list some 180,000 distinct CDR3 sequences, and over 90% of these were observed just once. The top ten clones comprise 0.099% of the sample.

V has 2 bases trimmed and J has 7 bases trimmed; junction bases matching no gene number 2. The CDR3 holds 14 amino acids from the cysteine to the phenylalanine. The read is trimmed to its CDR3 DNA, 42 bases read in frame from base 1. Taken from the germline V gene (reference sequence), the CDR1 and CDR2 loops are MNHNY and SVGAGI. Here the chain combines TRBV6-6 and TRBJ1-5; TRBD1 lines up with 10 middle nucleotides. Sample: CD4+ T cells from PBMCs. The origin of this receptor is a human donor with Susac syndrome. This receptor has the CDR3 CASSYEDRGQPQHF. The DNA sequence is as follows: TGTGCCAGCAGTTACGAGGACAGGGGGCAGCCCCAGCATTTT.